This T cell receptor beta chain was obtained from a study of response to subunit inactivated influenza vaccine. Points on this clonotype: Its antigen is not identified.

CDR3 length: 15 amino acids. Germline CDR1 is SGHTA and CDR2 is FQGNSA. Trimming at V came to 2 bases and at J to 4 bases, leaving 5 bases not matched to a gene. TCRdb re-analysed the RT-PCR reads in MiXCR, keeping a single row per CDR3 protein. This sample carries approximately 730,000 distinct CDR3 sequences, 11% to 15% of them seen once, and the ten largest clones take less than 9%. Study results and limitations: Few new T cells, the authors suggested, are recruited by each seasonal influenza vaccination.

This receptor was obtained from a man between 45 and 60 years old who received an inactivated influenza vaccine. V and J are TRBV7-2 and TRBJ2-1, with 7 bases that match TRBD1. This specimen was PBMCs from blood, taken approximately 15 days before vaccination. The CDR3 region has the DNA TGTGCCAGCAGCTTATCGAGACAGGGTTACAATGAGCAGTTCTTC. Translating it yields CASSLSRQGYNEQFF. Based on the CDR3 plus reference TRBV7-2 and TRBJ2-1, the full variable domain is GAGVSQSPSNKVTEKGKDVELRCDPISGHTALYWYRQSLGQGLEFLIYFQGNSAPDKSGLPSDRFSAERTGGSVSTLTIQRTQQEDSAVYLCASSLSRQGYNEQFFGPGTRLTVL.